These 30 T cell receptor beta chains were all obtained from the same sample, sequenced in a study of shared T cell receptors in the human thymus. Here immunoSEQ multiplex PCR was the method, and the copy in TCRdb shows in-frame clones only, minus some. This sample has more than 550,000 clones, with about 89% found just once. Another study also made use of these data, one on human thymus T cells.

Sequenced sample: thymocytes. The origin of the receptors is a boy in the first two years of life with a congenital heart defect.

The V gene is TRBV29-1, the J gene TRBJ1-2; D is unclear. Germline CDR1 SQVTM, CDR2 ANQGSEA. CDR3 length: 13 amino acids. Between the trimmed V and J ends, which lost 3 bases and 4 bases, there was a span of 12 bases. The CDR3 coding sequence is TGCAGCGTTGATCATGGGCCTACCTATGGCTACACCTTC. It translates to CSVDHGPTYGYTF.

The chain employs TRBV2 and TRBJ2-3; D is uncertain. The germline CDR1 and CDR2 sequences are SNHLY and FYNNEI. Deletions cut 0 bases from V and 7 bases from J, with 11 bases between. This CDR3 has 14 residues. In nucleotides, the CDR3 is TGTGCCAGCAGTGAAGCGGGTGGAGCGAATACGCAGTATTTT. It is translated as CASSEAGGANTQYF.

This rearrangement joins TRBV10-2 to TRBJ2-3; tentatively, D is TRBD2 (7 bases). The V end lost 6 bases, the J end lost 1 base, and 14 bases lay between the germline ends. Germline CDR1 WSHSY, CDR2 SAAADI. CDR3 length: 15 amino acids. In nucleotides, the CDR3 is TGCGCCAGCAGGCCGGGGGGCGGGGGCACAGATACGCAGTATTTT. Its translation is CASRPGGGGTDTQYF.

The V and J genes are TRBV5-1 and TRBJ2-7; D not resolved. The CDR3 sequence is 14 residues long. Trimming took off 4 bases at V and 0 bases at J, with 11 bases between the two ends. Germline assignment: CDR1 SGHRS and CDR2 YFSETQ. CDR3 coding DNA: TGCGCCAGCAGCCCTAGTCCTAGCTCCTACGAGCAGTACTTC. Its translation: CASSPSPSSYEQYF.

The chain carries TRBV28 and TRBJ2-7; D gene ambiguous. CDR3 length equals 13 residues. The germline V and J ends were trimmed by 3 bases and 6 bases, with 12 bases remaining between them. The germline V gene encodes CDR1 MDHEN and CDR2 SYDVKM. The CDR3 sequence: CASSFARRGEQYF. For the CDR3, the DNA is TGTGCCAGCAGTTTTGCCCGCAGAGGCGAGCAGTACTTC.

This chain connects TRBV29-1 to TRBJ1-2, with D unclear. The ends were cut back, 3 bases at V and 0 bases at J, with 14 bases in the middle. Germline CDR1 SQVTM, CDR2 ANQGSEA. The CDR3 is 15 amino acids. CDR3 nucleotide sequence: TGCAGCGTTGATTTAAGTAACAGAGCTAACTATGGCTACACCTTC. This encodes CSVDLSNRANYGYTF.

V usage is TRBV28 and J usage is TRBJ2-7; TRBD1 might be the D (5 bases). The germline V gene encodes CDR1 MDHEN and CDR2 SYDVKM. Deletions cut 4 bases from V and 2 bases from J, with 18 bases between. The CDR3 consists of 16 residues. CDR3 sequence reads: CASSSPQDNVAYEQYF. Written as DNA, the CDR3 is TGTGCCAGCAGTTCCCCACAGGACAATGTGGCCTACGAGCAGTACTTC.

V is TRBV5-4 and J is TRBJ2-3, with D possibly being TRBD2 (6 bases). Between the trimmed V and J ends, which lost 4 bases and 4 bases, there was a span of 22 bases. The CDR3 length is 17 residues. The germline gives CDR1 SGHNT, CDR2 YYREEE (reference sequence). CDR3 in DNA: TGTGCCAGCAGCCGCTCTCGACTAGTGGGGCCCCCAGATACGCAGTATTTT. Translation gives CASSRSRLVGPPDTQYF.

The chain carries TRBV5-1 and TRBJ1-2; no clear D. The ends were cut back, 0 bases at V and 4 bases at J, with 10 bases in the middle. In germline, CDR1 is SGHRS, CDR2 YFSETQ. CDR3 size: 14 residues. Here the CDR3 reads CASSLGGGPYGYTF. CDR3 bases: TGCGCCAGCAGCTTGGGGGGAGGACCCTATGGCTACACCTTC.

This sequence joins TRBV12-5 and TRBJ2-7; tentatively, D is TRBD1 (5 bases). The germline gives CDR1 LGHNT, CDR2 FRNRAP. Between the trimmed V and J ends, which lost 2 bases and 5 bases, there was a span of 13 bases. This CDR3 is built from 14 residues. DNA of the CDR3: TGTGCTAGTGGTTTGTATCAGGGTACCCACGAGCAGTACTTC. It is translated as CASGLYQGTHEQYF.

For the CDR3, the DNA is TGTGCCAGCTCACGAGAGACCCCGGGACAGGGCTACGAGCAGTACTTC. This translates into CASSRETPGQGYEQYF. The genes are TRBV18 and TRBJ2-7; the match to TRBD1 covers 9 bases. From germline, CDR1 is KGHSH and CDR2 LQKENI. This CDR3 has 16 residues. V lost 4 bases to trimming and J lost 3 bases; unmatched junction nucleotides: 10.

This chain uses TRBV7-9 with TRBJ2-1; unclear D gene. This CDR3 has 18 amino acids. Germline V gene sequence: CDR1 SEHNR, CDR2 FQNEAQ (reference sequence). Trimming stripped 2 bases from V and 0 bases from J, with 17 bases between. The CDR3 protein is CASSLSIRLPSSYNEQFF. The CDR3 DNA follows: TGTGCCAGCAGCTTAAGTATTCGACTTCCTAGCTCCTACAATGAGCAGTTCTTC.

The chain recombines TRBV27 with TRBJ1-6; D uncertain. This CDR3 spans 15 amino acids. Trimming stripped 2 bases from V and 4 bases from J, with 9 bases between. The germline CDR1 and CDR2 sequences are MNHEY and SMNVEV (reference sequence). CDR3 DNA sequence: TGTGCCAGCAGTTTACGGGCGGGGTATAATTCACCCCTCCACTTT. This gives the protein CASSLRAGYNSPLHF.

DNA for the CDR3: TGTGCCAGCAGAACGCGGGGGGGCGTCGTGCAGTTCTTC. Protein sequence: CASRTRGGVVQFF. V is TRBV5-4 and J is TRBJ2-1, with 9 bases lining up with TRBD2. CDR3 length: 13 residues. With 5 bases clipped from V and 12 bases from J, the junction kept 9 bases outside the gene matches. The V gene's germline CDR1 is SGHNT and CDR2 YYREEE (reference sequence).

The chain combines TRBV7-9 with TRBJ1-4; D possibly corresponds to TRBD1 (6 bases). The CDR3 covers 14 residues. The germline V gene encodes CDR1 SEHNR and CDR2 FQNEAQ (reference sequence). The V end lost 2 bases, the J end lost 5 bases, and 9 bases lay between the germline ends. CDR3 sequence reads: CASSLTGLNEKLFF. CDR3 coding DNA: TGTGCCAGCAGCTTAACAGGGTTAAATGAAAAACTGTTTTTT.

The rearrangement links TRBV18 to TRBJ2-7, with 9 bases that match TRBD1. This CDR3 has 16 amino acids. Per germline, CDR1 KGHSH and CDR2 LQKENI. J gave up 1 base and V 6 bases, and 10 bases lay outside the gene matches. The CDR3 region is CASSPGDRVPSYEQYF. The CDR3 bases are TGTGCCAGCTCTCCGGGGGACAGGGTCCCTTCCTACGAGCAGTACTTC.

V gene TRBV6-5 combines with J gene TRBJ2-7; a possible D gene is TRBD2 (5 bases). The CDR3 spans 14 residues. V was clipped by 0 bases and J by 6 bases, with 12 bases between them. Germline V gene lookup returns CDR1 MNHEY and CDR2 SVGAGI. CDR3: CASSYSQAGGEQYF. CDR3 coding DNA: TGTGCCAGCAGTTACTCCCAGGCGGGCGGCGAGCAGTACTTC.

The genes are TRBV21-1 and TRBJ2-7; the table's D gene call, TRBD2, was not cross checked with the DNA. TRBV21-1 is a listed pseudogene. This CDR3 region has 11 residues. The CDR3 sequence: CASNPKYEQYF. The CDR3 bases are TGTGCCAGCAACCCTAAGTACGAGCAGTACTTC.

This clone came up once. V usage is TRBV15 and J usage is TRBJ2-5, with 9 bases matching TRBD1. V lost 3 bases and J lost 0; bases outside the gene matches: 2. The CDR3 extends over 15 amino acids. Germline V CDR1 and CDR2: LNHNV, YYDKDF (reference sequence). CDR3 protein: CATSRGQGHQETQYF. CDR3 bases: TGTGCCACCAGCAGGGGACAGGGACACCAAGAGACCCAGTACTTC.

This sequence joins TRBV19 and TRBJ2-1; 10 bases fit TRBD1. Trimming took 2 bases from V and 5 from J; bases not matched to a gene: 12. The CDR3 is 18 residues long. CDR1 is LNHDA and CDR2 is SQIVND in the germline V gene (reference sequence). Here the CDR3 DNA reads TGTGCCAGTAGTATAAACCAAGGGGACAGGGGTAGGCACAATGAGCAGTTCTTC. It yields the protein CASSINQGDRGRHNEQFF.

The gene calls are TRBV6-6 and TRBJ2-7; a weak D match, TRBD1 (6 bases). V shed 7 bases and J shed 4 bases, with 8 bases lying between them. Germline loops: CDR1 MNHNY, CDR2 SVGAGI (reference sequence). This CDR3 has 11 amino acids. In DNA form, the CDR3 reads TGTGCCAGCAAGGGGGAGTACGAGCAGTACTTC. Residues: CASKGEYEQYF.

The rearrangement uses TRBV19 and TRBJ1-5; 10 bases are a match to TRBD1. In germline, CDR1 is LNHDA, CDR2 SQIVND (reference sequence). Trimming cost V 6 bases and J 2 bases; bases outside gene matches: 7. There are 16 residues in the CDR3. The CDR3: CASSSDRGPGNQPQHF. The CDR3 coding sequence is TGTGCCAGTAGCAGCGACAGGGGGCCGGGCAATCAGCCCCAGCATTTT. Drawing the rest from reference TRBV19 and TRBJ1-5, the complete variable domain is DGGITQSPKYLFRKEGQNVTLSCEQNLNHDAMYWYRQDPGQGLRLIYYSQIVNDFQKGDIAEGYSVSREKKESFPLTVTSAQKNPTAFYLCASSSDRGPGNQPQHFGDGTRLSIL.

This chain links TRBV6-6 with TRBJ1-2; a possible D gene is TRBD1 (5 bases). The V and J ends lost 2 bases and 4 bases respectively, with 14 bases between them. Germline V lookup: CDR1 MNHNY, CDR2 SVGAGI (reference sequence). The CDR3 covers 15 residues. CDR3 bases: TGTGCCAGCAGTTACCCCCCAGGGATCTTCTATGGCTACACCTTC. Protein product: CASSYPPGIFYGYTF.

DNA for the CDR3: TGCAGCGTTAGTCAGGGAAGGGATCAGCCCCAGCATTTT. Protein sequence: CSVSQGRDQPQHF. This chain joins TRBV29-1 and TRBJ1-5; D might be TRBD1 (5 bases). Germline CDR1 reads SQVTM; CDR2 reads ANQGSEA. The CDR3 consists of 13 residues. Trimming took 5 bases from V and 5 from J, leaving 13 bases between them.

The rearrangement joins TRBV29-1 to TRBJ2-7, with D possibly TRBD1 on 7 matching bases. The CDR3 loop spans 18 amino acids. The V gene's germline CDR1 is SQVTM and CDR2 ANQGSEA. V lost 3 bases and J lost 6, with 30 bases in between. The CDR3 sequence: CSVDWCRAGGLPRCEQYF. CDR3 coding DNA: TGCAGCGTTGATTGGTGTCGGGCAGGGGGGCTCCCTAGATGCGAGCAGTACTTC.

The V call is TRBV7-8, the J call TRBJ2-5, with a possible D match to TRBD2 (5 bases). V lost 5 bases, J lost 4 bases, and 17 bases lay in between. This CDR3 region has 15 residues. From germline, CDR1 is SGHVS and CDR2 FQNEAQ. As DNA, the CDR3 is TGTGCCAGCAGCCCCGGGCCGGGGAGAGGAGAGACCCAGTACTTC. Its protein product is CASSPGPGRGETQYF.

The V gene is TRBV5-6, the J gene TRBJ1-1, with 12 bases lining up with TRBD1. The CDR3 is 15 residues long. The V and J ends lost 2 bases and 6 bases, in that order; junction bases with no gene match: 5. Germline CDR1 SGHDT, CDR2 YYEEEE. The CDR3 bases are TGTGCCAGCAGCTTCCGGGACAGGGGGCCTCCTGAAGCTTTCTTT. This translates into CASSFRDRGPPEAFF.

The chain's CDR3 is CASFRTPDYEQYF. The CDR3, as DNA: TGTGCCAGCTTTCGGACACCGGACTACGAGCAGTACTTC. The chain has TRBV5-6 and TRBJ2-5; weak D call: TRBD1 (5 bases). TRBJ2-7 matches the DNA end more closely, so the J call is doubtful. The CDR3 runs to 13 residues. CDR1 and CDR2 (germline): SGHDT, YYEEEE.

The chain carries TRBV7-9 and TRBJ2-1; D is perhaps TRBD1 (5 bases). V shed 6 bases and J shed 4 bases, with 16 bases lying between them. Germline V CDR1 and CDR2: SEHNR, FQNEAQ (reference sequence). This CDR3 region has 15 residues. CDR3 nucleotide sequence: TGTGCCAGCAGTTACAGGCCACCCTCTTACAATGAGCAGTTCTTC. This codes for CASSYRPPSYNEQFF.

As to this clone: One end of the junction does not line up with germline, which may come from a read error. Other DNA variants within this sample encode the same CDR3. The chain joins TRBV30 to TRBJ1-6, with no clear D. The CDR3 has 16 residues. From germline, CDR1 is GTSNPN and CDR2 SVGIG (reference sequence). CDR3 loop: CAPRGPPSSYNSPLHF. DNA of the CDR3: TGTGCCCCAAGAGGGCCGCCGAGCTCCTATAATTCCCCCCTCCACTTT.